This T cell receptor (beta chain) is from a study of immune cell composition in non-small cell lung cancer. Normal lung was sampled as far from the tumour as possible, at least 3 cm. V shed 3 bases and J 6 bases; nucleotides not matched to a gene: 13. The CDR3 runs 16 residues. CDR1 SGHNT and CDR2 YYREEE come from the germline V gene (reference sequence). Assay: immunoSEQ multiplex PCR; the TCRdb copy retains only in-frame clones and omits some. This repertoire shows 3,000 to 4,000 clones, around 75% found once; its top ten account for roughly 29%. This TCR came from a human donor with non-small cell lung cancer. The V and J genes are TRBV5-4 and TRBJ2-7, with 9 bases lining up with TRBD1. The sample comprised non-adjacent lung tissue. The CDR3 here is CASSSRPGTGRSEQYF. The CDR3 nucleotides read TGTGCCAGCAGCTCGAGACCCGGGACAGGGCGGTCCGAGCAGTACTTC.